The TCR beta chain described here comes from a study of T cell repertoires in cytomegalovirus infection. Whole-study results and caveats: Dominant in the ex vivo response were TCR beta clonotypes restricted by HLA-C and specific for CMV.

This clonotype was seen a handful of times. Its antigen is not known. This CDR3 region has 15 residues. Unmatched junction bases numbered 10, after V lost 5 bases and J lost 4 bases. Germline V CDR1 and CDR2: SGHDT, YYEEEE. TCRdb passed the reads through MiXCR, listing each CDR3 protein once. This sample has 310,000 or so distinct CDR3 sequences, with roughly 17% found just once. This sequence joins TRBV5-6 and TRBJ2-7; TRBD2 matches 9 bases. The sample comprised PBMCs. This clonotype was obtained from a human donor in good health (CMV status not recorded). Some clones in this sample may be carry-over from other donors' samples. The CDR3 DNA reads as TGTGCCAGCAGTTCCCTGGCGGGGGGGGCGTACGAGCAGTACTTC. It encodes CASSSLAGGAYEQYF.